The rows below give T cell receptor beta chains drawn from one sample of a study of blood T cell repertoires in COVID-19. Produced via immunoSEQ multiplex PCR; TCRdb's table is partial and in-frame only. The sample has hundreds of thousands of clones; approximately 80% are singletons. The sequenced material came from peripheral blood. All receptors derive from a man between 40 and 49 years old with acute or convalescent COVID-19. Both conserved end residues are part of each CDR3. D genes are given only for firm matches. Where a row states a size, it is once, few, many or the class of an expanded clone; other rows omit it.

J: TRBJ1-2; D: .; size: once; V: TRBV18; DNA: TGTGCCAGCTCAGAGACAAGTAACTATGGCTACACCTTC; CDR3: CASSETSNYGYTF
J: TRBJ2-7; D: TRBD2; size: .; V: TRBV29-1; DNA: TGCAGCGTTATGGGGGGACTAGAATACGAGCAGTACTTC; CDR3: CSVMGGLEYEQYF
J: TRBJ2-1; D: .; size: .; V: TRBV27; DNA: TGTGCCAGCAGTCCACGGCAGCGTTATGAGCAGTTCTTC; CDR3: CASSPRQRYEQFF
J: TRBJ1-5; D: .; size: few; V: TRBV19; DNA: TGTGCCAGCGACCTGCTACAGGGCGGAAGCAATCAGCCCCAGCATTTT; CDR3: CASDLLQGGSNQPQHF
J: TRBJ2-7; D: TRBD1; size: once; V: TRBV5-5; DNA: TGTGCCAGCAGCTGGACAGGGGGCGAGATGACCTACGAGCAGTACTTC; CDR3: CASSWTGGEMTYEQYF
J: TRBJ2-7; D: TRBD1; size: .; V: TRBV30; DNA: TGTGCCTGGAGTTACAACAGGGGTCTGACCTACGAGCAGTACTTC; CDR3: CAWSYNRGLTYEQYF
J: TRBJ2-1; D: .; size: once; V: TRBV6-5; DNA: TGTGCCAGCAGTCGGGCCGAGGGATCCAATGAGCAGTTCTTC; CDR3: CASSRAEGSNEQFF
J: TRBJ2-1; D: .; size: once; V: TRBV11-2; DNA: TGTGCCAGCAGCTTACGGAGTGCGGGTGGTGAGCAGTTCTTC; CDR3: CASSLRSAGGEQFF
J: TRBJ2-1; D: TRBD2; size: .; V: TRBV3-1/TRBV3-2; DNA: TGTGCCAGCAGCCAAGATACTGTCCCGAGACTAGCGGGAGGGCCGGTGTACAATGAGCAGTTCTTC; CDR3: CASSQDTVPRLAGGPVYNEQFF
J: TRBJ2-3; D: TRBD2; size: .; V: TRBV15; DNA: TGTGCCACCAGCAGAGGCCTGACTAGCGGGAGGGTTTCGGATACGCAGTATTTT; CDR3: CATSRGLTSGRVSDTQYF
J: TRBJ2-2; D: .; size: .; V: TRBV5-1; DNA: TGCGCCAGCAGCTTGGGATTAGATGCCACCGGGGAGCTGTTTTTT; CDR3: CASSLGLDATGELFF
J: TRBJ2-7; D: .; size: .; V: TRBV28; DNA: TGTGCCAGCAGCCTATTCCGGGGGCAGTACTTC; CDR3: CASSLFRGQYF
J: TRBJ1-4; D: TRBD1; size: .; V: TRBV13; DNA: TGTGCCAGCAGCTTCCAGGGGGCTGAAAAACTGTTTTTT; CDR3: CASSFQGAEKLFF
J: TRBJ1-1; D: .; size: .; V: TRBV2; DNA: TGTGCCAGCAGTGAACAGGGGAGAGAAGCTTTCTTT; CDR3: CASSEQGREAFF
J: TRBJ1-6; D: .; size: once; V: TRBV4-3; DNA: TGCGCCAGCAGCCAAGATCATCGAGGGGAGGGATCACCCCTCCACTTT; CDR3: CASSQDHRGEGSPLHF
J: TRBJ1-5; D: TRBD1; size: few; V: TRBV19; DNA: TGTGCCAGTAGTATAGCCTCGACAGGGCCTCAGCCCCAGCATTTT; CDR3: CASSIASTGPQPQHF
J: TRBJ2-2; D: .; size: .; V: TRBV6-2/TRBV6-3; DNA: TGTGCCAGCAGTTCCGGGACTGGCACCGGGGAGCTGTTTTTT; CDR3: CASSSGTGTGELFF
J: TRBJ2-7; D: TRBD2; size: .; V: TRBV14; DNA: TGTGCCAGCAGCCAAGGCCTAGCGGTACAGCAGTACTTC; CDR3: CASSQGLAVQQYF
J: TRBJ1-3; D: .; size: .; V: TRBV28; DNA: TGTGCCAGCAGTTTATATATTTCAGCGGTGGCTGGAAACACCATATATTTT; CDR3: CASSLYISAVAGNTIYF
J: TRBJ1-2; D: .; size: .; V: TRBV19; DNA: TGTGCCAGTAGTATAGTCGGGATTAACTATGGCTACACCTTC; CDR3: CASSIVGINYGYTF
J: TRBJ1-5; D: .; size: .; V: TRBV19; DNA: TGTGCCAGTAGTATTGAGGGTAGTGAAGATCAGCCCCAGCATTTT; CDR3: CASSIEGSEDQPQHF
J: TRBJ1-6; D: .; size: .; V: TRBV5-6; DNA: TGTGCCAGCAGCTTGGCGGTTGATTCACCCCTCCACTTT; CDR3: CASSLAVDSPLHF
J: TRBJ1-2; D: TRBD1; size: .; V: TRBV6-2/TRBV6-3; DNA: TGTGCCAGCAGCACTCGGACAGGGCCACTTAATCTTGGCTACACCTTC; CDR3: CASSTRTGPLNLGYTF
J: TRBJ2-1; D: TRBD2; size: .; V: TRBV7-7; DNA: TGTGCCAGCAGCCAGTTGACTAGCGGGAACAATGAGCAGTTCTTC; CDR3: CASSQLTSGNNEQFF
J: TRBJ2-5; D: TRBD1; size: .; V: TRBV7-2; DNA: TGTGCCAGCAGCCCCCCTGGGACAGGCCAAGAGACCCAGTACTTC; CDR3: CASSPPGTGQETQYF
J: TRBJ2-4; D: TRBD1; size: .; V: TRBV5-1; DNA: TGCGCCAGCAGCCTACAGGGGGCTAAAAACATTCAGTACTTC; CDR3: CASSLQGAKNIQYF
J: TRBJ1-1; D: TRBD1; size: .; V: TRBV18; DNA: TGTGCCAGCTCACTAGAGGTGACAGGGGATCGAACTGAAGCTTTCTTT; CDR3: CASSLEVTGDRTEAFF
J: TRBJ1-2; D: TRBD1; size: .; V: TRBV11-2; DNA: TGTGCCAGCAGCTCCCCGGGACAGAACTATGGCTACACCTTC; CDR3: CASSSPGQNYGYTF
J: TRBJ1-2; D: .; size: .; V: TRBV6-5; DNA: TGTGCCAGCAGAAAAATTACAGCTAACTATGGCTACACCTTC; CDR3: CASRKITANYGYTF
J: TRBJ1-4; D: TRBD1; size: .; V: TRBV18; DNA: TGTGCCAGCTCACCCGGTGGGACAGGGGTGGAAAAACTGTTTTTT; CDR3: CASSPGGTGVEKLFF
J: TRBJ2-3; D: .; size: .; V: TRBV20-1; DNA: TGCAGTGCCGAGAGCCCAGATACGCAGTATTTT; CDR3: CSAESPDTQYF
J: TRBJ1-4; D: .; size: .; V: TRBV25-1; DNA: TGTGCCAGCAGTGAACATACAGGGCTTACAACTAATGAAAAACTGTTTTTT; CDR3: CASSEHTGLTTNEKLFF
J: TRBJ2-2; D: .; size: .; V: TRBV4-1; DNA: TGCGCCAGCAGCCAAGAGGGGCGCGGGGCGAACACCGGGGAGCTGTTTTTT; CDR3: CASSQEGRGANTGELFF
J: TRBJ1-2; D: TRBD1; size: .; V: TRBV19; DNA: TGTGCCAGTAGTATAAACCGGGGGACAGGGATGGTCCATGGCTACACCTTC; CDR3: CASSINRGTGMVHGYTF
J: TRBJ2-3; D: TRBD2; size: .; V: TRBV7-2; DNA: TGTGCCAGCAGCTTAGGGGCTAGCGGGACTAGCACAGATACGCAGTATTTT; CDR3: CASSLGASGTSTDTQYF
J: TRBJ1-6; D: .; size: .; V: TRBV19; DNA: TGTGCCAGTAGACCCCCGACAGACGCCGATAATTCACCCCTCCACTTT; CDR3: CASRPPTDADNSPLHF
J: TRBJ2-3; D: .; size: .; V: TRBV11-2; DNA: TGTGCCAGCAGCCAGGTCAGGGCAGACCCCACAGATACGCAGTATTTT; CDR3: CASSQVRADPTDTQYF
J: TRBJ2-6; D: .; size: .; V: TRBV28; DNA: TGTGCCAGCAGTGCCGCCGGGAGAAAGAATGGGGCCAACGTCCTGACTTTC; CDR3: CASSAAGRKNGANVLTF
J: TRBJ2-7; D: .; size: .; V: TRBV19; DNA: TGTGCCAGTAGACGAGACGGACTCTACGAGCAGTACTTC; CDR3: CASRRDGLYEQYF